Below are 12 T cell receptor beta chains sequenced from a single sample in a study of T cell changes during pregnancy in multiple sclerosis. Method: immunoSEQ multiplex PCR; TCRdb's copy keeps in-frame clones and lacks some. The sample consists of 70,000 to 95,000 clones, 80% to 95% of them appearing once. The sequencing used CD4+ T cells from peripheral blood mononuclear cells, collected in the second trimester of pregnancy. Receptor source: a female donor with multiple sclerosis, enrolled in a pregnancy study.

The chain links TRBV4-1 to TRBJ2-1, with D possibly TRBD2 on 5 matching bases. V was pared by 1 base and J by 9 bases, with 16 bases between. This CDR3 has 15 amino acids. Germline assignment: CDR1 MGHRA and CDR2 YSYEKL. In DNA, the CDR3 is TGCGCCAGCAGCCAAGTGGATAGAGGGCCCTCTGAGCAGTTCTTC. It specifies CASSQVDRGPSEQFF.

The chain uses TRBV30 and TRBJ2-5; TRBD2 agrees at 8 bases. The J segment lost 5 bases and the V segment lost 2 bases, leaving 1 base of the junction unmatched. The length of the CDR3 is 12 residues. Germline CDR1 and CDR2: GTSNPN and SVGIG (reference sequence). The CDR3 region has the DNA TGTGCCTGGAGTCGCGGGGGGGAGACCCAGTACTTC. This sequence encodes CAWSRGGETQYF.

The chain carries TRBV6-5 and TRBJ2-2, with D possibly matching TRBD1 (8 bases). Germline V lookup: CDR1 MNHEY, CDR2 SVGAGI. The CDR3 covers 14 residues. The V gene lost 6 bases and the J gene lost 6 bases, with 14 bases spanning the gap. In DNA, the CDR3 is TGTGCCAGCAGCTACACAGGGGGGGCCGGGGAGCTGTTTTTT. Its protein is CASSYTGGAGELFF.

The genes are TRBV6-5 and TRBJ1-2, with D possibly TRBD1 on 5 matching bases. Germline V lookup: CDR1 MNHEY, CDR2 SVGAGI. CDR3 length: 15 residues. Between the trimmed V and J ends, which lost 0 bases and 0 bases, there was a span of 8 bases. The CDR3 DNA reads as TGTGCCAGCAGTTACTCGGCGACAGCTAACTATGGCTACACCTTC. Amino acid sequence: CASSYSATANYGYTF.

V gene TRBV21-1 combines with J gene TRBJ2-5; TRBD2, the table's D call, lacks a check against the DNA. TRBV21-1 counts as a pseudogene. The CDR3 spans 14 residues. The CDR3 sequence is CASKEGAGGETQYF. Written as DNA, the CDR3 is TGTGCCAGCAAAGAGGGGGCGGGAGGAGAGACCCAGTACTTC.

The rearrangement joins TRBV19 to TRBJ2-4, with a tentative D call TRBD2 (5 bases). This CDR3 spans 14 amino acids. Trimming removed 3 bases from V and 3 bases from J, with 9 bases in between. Looked up from germline, CDR1 is LNHDA and CDR2 is SQIVND (reference sequence). CDR3 sequence reads: CASSISRDKNIQYF. Here the CDR3 DNA reads TGTGCCAGTAGTATCTCCCGGGACAAAAACATTCAGTACTTC.

The V and J genes are TRBV6-6 and TRBJ2-7; tentatively, D is TRBD1 (5 bases). With 0 bases removed from V and 2 bases from J, the gap between germline ends came to 11 bases. The CDR3 totals 15 residues. CDR1 and CDR2 from the germline V gene are MNHNY and SVGAGI (reference sequence). For the CDR3, the DNA is TGTGCCAGCAGTTACTCTGGGGCCGCTGCCTACGAGCAGTACTTC. Translating it yields CASSYSGAAAYEQYF.

The V call is TRBV11-1, the J call TRBJ1-5, with a possible D match to TRBD1 (5 bases). Trimming cost V 4 bases and J 9 bases, with 13 bases left between them. Germline CDR1 reads SGHAT; CDR2 reads FQDESV (reference sequence). This CDR3 has 13 residues. The CDR3 region is CASSWTPGGPQHF. CDR3 DNA sequence: TGTGCCAGCAGCTGGACCCCCGGGGGGCCCCAGCATTTT.

The chain joins TRBV2 to TRBJ2-7; 9 bases align to TRBD2. Looked up from germline, CDR1 is SNHLY and CDR2 is FYNNEI. With 6 bases clipped from V and 3 bases from J, the junction kept 9 bases outside the gene matches. The CDR3 extends over 15 amino acids. CDR3 residues: CASSWKKRGDYEQYF. The CDR3 DNA is TGTGCCAGCAGCTGGAAGAAGCGGGGGGACTACGAGCAGTACTTC.

V usage is TRBV18 and J usage is TRBJ1-4; a possible D gene is TRBD1 (5 bases). Deletions cut 0 bases from V and 3 bases from J, with 14 bases between. The CDR3 has 17 amino acids. Germline CDR1 is KGHSH and CDR2 is LQKENI. CDR3 sequence reads: CASSPPVRGGSNEKLFF. CDR3 nucleotide sequence: TGTGCCAGCTCACCACCCGTGCGGGGGGGTTCTAATGAAAAACTGTTTTTT.

The rearrangement joins TRBV5-4 to TRBJ2-4; tentatively, D is TRBD1 (6 bases). The CDR3 sequence is 15 residues long. Germline CDR1 SGHNT, CDR2 YYREEE (reference sequence). V was cut by 4 bases and J by 0 bases, with 11 bases left in between. In DNA form, the CDR3 reads TGTGCCAGCAGCCCGGGACAAACAGCCAAAAACATTCAGTACTTC. Encoded protein: CASSPGQTAKNIQYF.

The CDR3 DNA reads TGTGCCAGCAAGCGGGACAGGGGCCCCTACGAGCAGTACTTC. Amino acids: CASKRDRGPYEQYF. V is TRBV19 and J is TRBJ2-7, with 10 bases that match TRBD1. Germline V gives CDR1 LNHDA, CDR2 SQIVND (reference sequence). This CDR3 is 14 amino acids long. V dropped 9 bases and J dropped 2; count of bases not matched to a gene: 7.